The sequence of this T cell receptor beta chain was determined in a study of cytomegalovirus exposure and HLA in healthy donors (dated by TCRdb to about 2017). Notes on the research overall: An earlier analysis of a few hundred of the donors reported over 250 Gb of sequence data and 90 million to 120 million unique TCR beta sequences obtained from approximately 180 million T cells. Donor age, sex, ethnicity and CMV serostatus were collected together with the repertoire data. An early release that covered some 630 HLA-typed donors contained around 300 gigabases of sequencing data and about 93 million unique TCR sequences. High-throughput TCR immunosequencing, statistical association of individual TCRs with disease status, and machine learning were combined to predict cytomegalovirus infection status. A later analysis re-analyzed previously published TCR beta repertoires from approximately 670 donors and added high-resolution HLA genotyping to study TCR occurrence patterns. The aim of the study was to test whether cataloging public T cell receptors could identify signatures of past pathogen exposure. To decide whether each TCR beta V gene segment behaved as functional or pseudogenic, an earlier analysis of fewer than 750 of the donors relied on high-throughput TCR beta sequencing. HLA typing included class I and class II loci at four-digit resolution. Typing coverage varied by locus: about 629-640 donors for A, B, C, DRB1 and DQB1; approximately 500 for DQA1; about 600 for DPA1; approximately 470 for DPB1. Among under 450 genotyped donors of the cohort, an average of 235,054 unique TCR beta nucleotide sequences were sequenced per donor, roughly 18% of them non-productive. A later genetic analysis took genome-wide SNP genotypes for about 55% of the roughly 670 donors and used that subset as a discovery cohort. A handful of DR-DQ haplotypes were handled as single units for association and clustering because linkage in the cohort was strong. Among the approximately 400 genotyped donors, around 81% belonged to the genetic ancestry cluster associated with self-reported Caucasian donors. All discovery cohort repertoires had been generated using a single sequencing platform. Along with the approximately 620-subject first cohort, a separate validation cohort of around 120 different subjects was used. Rather than drawing on any new phenotypic data, the later analysis identified candidate immune exposures from TCR beta sequences and the way those sequences occurred across donors. The study profiled the T cell repertoires of hundreds of subjects by immunosequencing and related them to cytomegalovirus serostatus.

The receptor library was made with the immunoSEQ multiplex PCR assay. A mixture of 60 forward primers for TCR Vbeta segments and 13 reverse primers for TCR Jbeta segments was used in the multiplex PCR. Amplification of the CDR3 region of rearranged TCR beta genes was performed with a multiplex PCR assay on genomic DNA. On the Illumina HiSeq System, the amplified TCR beta libraries were sequenced as 87-base-pair reads. The original methods were these. Across the 700 or so repertoires, a later analysis counted roughly 84 million unique TCR beta chains, 9.5 million to 13 million of which were shared by at least two donors. Raw reads were error-corrected and collapsed into unique sequences with a nearest-neighbor algorithm that merged closely related sequences to remove PCR and sequencing errors. Alignment of CDR3 sequences to IMGT reference sequences was used to assign V, D and J gene segments. For a sequence to be retained, a match of at least six nucleotides was required to both a V gene segment and a J gene segment. A rearrangement counted as productive if the CDR3 had no stop codons and remained in frame with V and J, and every other rearrangement counted as non-productive. CDR3 was defined by IMGT convention, running from the second conserved V-encoded cysteine to the conserved J-encoded phenylalanine. In an earlier analysis of just under 600 of the donors, sequences lacking an unambiguous match to a single V gene segment were excluded. In an earlier analysis of approximately 590 of the donors, V segments were called functional above 56.7% productive rearrangements and were called segregating when the between-donor standard deviation exceeded 5%. A statistical classification framework was built to diagnose cytomegalovirus status from the catalog of TCR beta chain sequences. In a later analysis, V and J genes were assigned by comparing TCR nucleotide sequences against IMGT/GENE-DB human TR gene sequences. In a later analysis, CDR3 sequences and most-parsimonious VDJ recombination scenarios were assigned using the TCRdist pipeline. In a later analysis, each TCR beta chain was defined by its CDR3 amino acid sequence together with its V-gene family, and reads without a unique V-gene family were excluded. A later analysis removed 500 to 600 highly shared, low-generation-probability nucleotide sequences to deal with suspected cross-contamination and a sequencing artifact. In a later analysis, a clonal expansion index was calculated for each public chain from normalized within-repertoire ranks of inferred template counts. Generation probabilities in a later analysis came from a VDJ recombination model fitted to out-of-frame rearrangements, and those results were checked against IGoR. Hypergeometric tests were used in a later analysis to score TCR-TCR, TCR-HLA and TCR-CMV co-occurrence, with a repertoire-size bias correction applied to the TCR pairs. In a later analysis, false discovery rates were estimated by permuting HLA or CMV assignments 20 times. In a later analysis, co-occurring TCRs were grouped using DBSCAN, with TCRdist sequence similarity added in when clustering inside HLA-allele-positive subsets. Repertoires with fewer than 30,000 or more than 120,000 public chains were left out of co-occurrence clustering, as were four to six repertoires with anomalous nucleotide sharing. In TCRdb, the immuneACCESS table is reduced to in-frame sequences with V and J assigned. These tables do not hold every clone; where another copy was compared, an unresolved V gene accounts for under half, and the others remain unexplained. V and J calls plus clone size are reproduced from that table; the DNA served to infer D and trimming. The sample table shows some 150,000 clones, and 80% are seen once. 2% to 2.5% of the sample belongs to the ten largest clones.

As to this clone: The clone's antigen remains unknown. No base quality information exists; no much larger clone differs at one position.

The cohort consisted of some 730 healthy bone marrow donors. At the time of sampling, all cohort members were nominally healthy, though unrecorded immune exposures were likely present. The donor was CMV seronegative and was included in the group of over 300 seronegative cohort members. Every donor gave a peripheral blood sample, and the peripheral blood mononuclear cells from that sample were used for TCR beta sequencing. Genomic DNA was extracted from the blood cell samples with the Qiagen DNeasy Blood Extraction Kit. Measured from the cysteine to the phenylalanine, the CDR3 is 17 residues long. Only the CDR3 DNA stays, 51 bases, in frame from base 1. In the germline V gene (reference sequence), CDR1 corresponds to SGHKS and CDR2 to YYEKEE. Ends trimmed: V by 4 bases, J by 2 bases; bases unmatched to a gene: 14. The paper as a whole reports these results and caveats: A total of 164 TCR beta chains were listed by the study as associated with cytomegalovirus. Sequencing depth was assumed to be roughly uniform across donors in the presence/absence analyses, though that assumption may not hold. Because HLA typing was unavailable for some donors at each locus, only the typed subset was used in association tests. A further reported finding was that TCR beta sequences accurately predicted the HLA-A and HLA-B alleles for most subjects in the first cohort. Broadly in line with IMGT annotations, most TCR beta V segments showed up in productive rearrangements about 90% or about 30% of the time in an earlier analysis of 587 of the donors. In a later analysis, the rate of TCR association differed among HLA loci, with DRB1 alleles having the most associated TCRs and HLA-C alleles having the fewest. A later genetic analysis reported fewer N-insertions in productive TCRs among donors in an Asian-associated ancestry cluster than the roughly 700-donor mean. Only TCR beta chains were sequenced in this cohort, and the absence of alpha or paired-chain data limited detectable features. The authors suggested that the approach could potentially be generalized to other disease states and immunological phenotypes. According to a later analysis, most CMV-associated TCR beta chains appeared to be HLA-restricted, and the HLA associations seemed to be driven largely by CMV exposure. In a later analysis, HLA-associated TCR beta chains showed more clonal expansion and lower generation probabilities than non-associated chains that were equally common. V-gene and J-gene trimming of TCR beta chains was associated with a missense DCLRE1C variant in a later genetic analysis, and the association was replicated in an independent cohort. Linkage disequilibrium might explain the correlated functional status among segregating V segments, but an unknown experimental factor could not be ruled out. Because counts were too low, 15 or so rarely observed V segments, including chromosome 9 orphons, were excluded from the earlier analysis of some 590 of the donors. Most TCR sequences were observed very rarely across donors, whereas some public TCRs were present in many individuals. Three of the identified cytomegalovirus-associated TCR beta chains were confirmed in vitro to be specific for cytomegalovirus antigens. The sequencing pipeline was judged likely to have produced a cluster of highly shared sequence variants as a technical artifact. Some IMGT-functional V segments, including TRBV6-2 and TRBV6-3, could not be told apart with the 87-base-pair reads, so those segments were excluded. For the cohort, immune exposure information was limited to CMV serostatus. When HLA alleles, especially DR and DQ, strongly co-occurred, TCR associations were difficult to assign to individual alleles. According to a later analysis, parvovirus B19, influenza, CMV and Epstein-Barr virus appeared linked to several top co-occurrence clusters. Specific HLA alleles were associated with 18,000 or so TCR beta sequences at a false discovery rate of 0.05 in a later analysis. In both the original and validation cohorts, the classifier was reported to diagnose cytomegalovirus status with high specificity and sensitivity.

The V and J segments used are TRBV5-5 and TRBJ1-2; 7 bases in between match TRBD1. The specimen was PBMCs. This receptor was identified in a man aged 50 to 60 in good health and CMV-seronegative. This receptor carries the CDR3 CASSPQGQRTGNYGYTF. The nucleotides read TGTGCCAGCAGCCCTCAGGGCCAGCGGACAGGAAACTATGGCTACACCTTC.